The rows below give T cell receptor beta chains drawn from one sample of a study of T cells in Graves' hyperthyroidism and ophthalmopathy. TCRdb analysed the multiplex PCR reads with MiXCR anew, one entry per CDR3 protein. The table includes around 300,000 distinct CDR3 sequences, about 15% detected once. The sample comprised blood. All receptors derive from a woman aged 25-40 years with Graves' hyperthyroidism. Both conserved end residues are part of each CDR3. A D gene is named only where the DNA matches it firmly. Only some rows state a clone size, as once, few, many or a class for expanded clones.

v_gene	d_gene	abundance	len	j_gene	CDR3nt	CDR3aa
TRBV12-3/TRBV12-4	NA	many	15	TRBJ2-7	TGTGCCAGCAGTCCCGGGCAGGGTGTGTCCTACGAGCAGTACTTC	CASSPGQGVSYEQYF
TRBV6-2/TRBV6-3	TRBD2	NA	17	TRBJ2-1	TGTGCCAGCAGATCACTTCCGACTAGCGGAAACTACAATGAGCAGTTCTTC	CASRSLPTSGNYNEQFF
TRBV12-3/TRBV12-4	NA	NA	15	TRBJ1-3	TGTGCCAGCAGTGAGACGGCCGACTCTGGAAACACCATATATTTT	CASSETADSGNTIYF
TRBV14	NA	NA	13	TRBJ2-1	TGTGCCAGCAGCCACTCCGTAGTCAATGAGCAGTTCTTC	CASSHSVVNEQFF
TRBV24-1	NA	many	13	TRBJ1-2	TGTGCCACCAGTGGGGTGACAGGCTATGGCTACACCTTC	CATSGVTGYGYTF
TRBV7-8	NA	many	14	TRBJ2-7	TGTGCCAGCAGCCCCGCCCCCGGCGTCTACGAGCAGTACTTC	CASSPAPGVYEQYF
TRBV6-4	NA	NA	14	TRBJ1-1	TGTGCCAGCAGTAAAGGGAACCCTAACAGTGAGGCTTTCTTT	CASSKGNPNSEAFF
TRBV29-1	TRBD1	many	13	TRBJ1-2	TGCAGCGTAACTCGGGACAGTAGTTATGGCTACACCTTC	CSVTRDSSYGYTF
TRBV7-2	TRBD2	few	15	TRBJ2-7	TGTGCCAGCAGCTTAGGTCTAGCGGGAGATAACGAGCAGTACTTC	CASSLGLAGDNEQYF
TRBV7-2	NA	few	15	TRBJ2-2	TGTGCCAGCAGCTTAGAACAGGGTCGAACCGGGGAGCTGTTTTTT	CASSLEQGRTGELFF
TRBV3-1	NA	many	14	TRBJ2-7	TGTGCCAGCAGCCCGATTCCCTCCAATTACGAGCAGTACTTC	CASSPIPSNYEQYF
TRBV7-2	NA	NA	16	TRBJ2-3	TGTGCCAGCAGCTTAGTACCTGTCACTAGCACAGATACGCAGTATTTT	CASSLVPVTSTDTQYF
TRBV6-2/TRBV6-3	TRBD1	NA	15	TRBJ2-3	TGTGCCAGCAGTTACTCGACTACAGGGGCAGATACGCAGTATTTT	CASSYSTTGADTQYF
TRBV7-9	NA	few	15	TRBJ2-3	TGTGCCAGCAGCTTAAAGAATGCGGGCGCAGATACGCAGTATTTT	CASSLKNAGADTQYF
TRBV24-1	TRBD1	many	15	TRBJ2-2	TGTGCCACCAGTGATTCCGGACAGGGGACCGGGGAGCTGTTTTTT	CATSDSGQGTGELFF
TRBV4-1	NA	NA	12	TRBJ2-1	TGCGCCAGCAGCCAAGATCGGGATGAGCAGTTCTTC	CASSQDRDEQFF
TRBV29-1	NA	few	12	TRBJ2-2	TGCAGCGGGGGCTCCGGCACCGGGGAGCTGTTTTTT	CSGGSGTGELFF
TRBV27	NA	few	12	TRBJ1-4	TGTGCCAGCAGTTCCTACAAAGAAAAACTGTTTTTT	CASSSYKEKLFF
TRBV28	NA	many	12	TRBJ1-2	TGTGCCAGCAGTGAAGGGGTGGGCGGCTACACCTTC	CASSEGVGGYTF
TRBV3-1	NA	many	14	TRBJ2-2	TGTGCCAGCAGTAGACAGGCGAACACCGGGGAGCTGTTTTTT	CASSRQANTGELFF
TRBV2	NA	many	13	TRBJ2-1	TGTGCCAGCAGTGATCGAACAGGGCATGAGCAGTTCTTC	CASSDRTGHEQFF
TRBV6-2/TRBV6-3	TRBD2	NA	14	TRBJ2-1	TGTGCCAGCAGTTATCAGGGACTAAATAATGAGCAGTTCTTC	CASSYQGLNNEQFF
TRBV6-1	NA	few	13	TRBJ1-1	TGTGCCAGCATCCACTTCGAGGGGACTGAAGCTTTCTTT	CASIHFEGTEAFF
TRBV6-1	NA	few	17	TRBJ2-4	TGTGCCAGCAGTTCCCTGCGTGGGGGGTGGGGCGAAAACATTCAGTACTTC	CASSSLRGGWGENIQYF
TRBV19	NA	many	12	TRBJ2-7	TGTGCCAGTTCGGGAAGGCCCTACGAGCAGTACTTC	CASSGRPYEQYF
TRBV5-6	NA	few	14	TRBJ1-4	TGTGCCAGCAGCTTCGGGCAGGGGAAAGAAAAACTGTTTTTT	CASSFGQGKEKLFF
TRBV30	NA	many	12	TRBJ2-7	TGTGCCTGGAGTGTACAATGGCGCGAGCAGTACTTC	CAWSVQWREQYF
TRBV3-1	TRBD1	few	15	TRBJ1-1	TGTGCCAGCAGCCAAGATTTAGCAGGGGGCACTGAAGCTTTCTTT	CASSQDLAGGTEAFF
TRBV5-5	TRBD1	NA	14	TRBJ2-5	TGTGCCAGCAGCACCAATACAGGGGGAGAGACCCAGTACTTC	CASSTNTGGETQYF
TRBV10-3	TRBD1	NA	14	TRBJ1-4	TGTGCCATCAGCTCCGGGACAGGGAGCGAAAAACTGTTTTTT	CAISSGTGSEKLFF
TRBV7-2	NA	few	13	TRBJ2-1	TGTGCCAGCAGCTTTGGGAGGTTGAGTGAGCAGTTCTTC	CASSFGRLSEQFF
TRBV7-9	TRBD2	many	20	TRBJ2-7	TGTGCCAGCAGCCTACCCCAAGTAGGACAGGGTCCTAGCGGGAGCCGCGAGCAGTACTTC	CASSLPQVGQGPSGSREQYF
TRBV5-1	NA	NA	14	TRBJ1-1	TGCGCCAGCAGCAGGGGGACCATGAACACTGAAGCTTTCTTT	CASSRGTMNTEAFF
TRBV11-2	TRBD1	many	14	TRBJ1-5	TGTGCCAGCAGCTTAGGGACAGGGGAACCGCCCCAGCATTTT	CASSLGTGEPPQHF
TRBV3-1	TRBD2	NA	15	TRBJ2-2	TGTGCCAGCAGACTAGCGGGAGGGTACACCGGGGAGCTGTTTTTT	CASRLAGGYTGELFF